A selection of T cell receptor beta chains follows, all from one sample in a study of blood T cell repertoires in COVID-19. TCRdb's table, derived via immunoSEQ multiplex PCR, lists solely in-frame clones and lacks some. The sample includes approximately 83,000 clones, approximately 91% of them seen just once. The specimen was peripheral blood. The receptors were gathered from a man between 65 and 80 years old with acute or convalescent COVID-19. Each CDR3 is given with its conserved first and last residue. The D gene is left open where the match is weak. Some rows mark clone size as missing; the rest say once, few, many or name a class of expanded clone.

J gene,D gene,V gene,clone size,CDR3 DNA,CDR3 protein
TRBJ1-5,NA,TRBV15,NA,TGTGCCACCAGCAGAGATAGAGTACCTCAGCCCCAGCATTTT,CATSRDRVPQPQHF
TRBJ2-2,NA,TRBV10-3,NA,TGTGCCATCAGTGAACTGAACACCGGGGAGCTGTTTTTT,CAISELNTGELFF
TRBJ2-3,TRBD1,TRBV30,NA,TGTGCCTGGAGTAAGACCGGGACAGGTCTCGGTTCGGCAGATACGCAGTATTTT,CAWSKTGTGLGSADTQYF
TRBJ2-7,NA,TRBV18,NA,TGTGCCAGCTCCCCTAAACAGGGTTCGGGCGAGCAGTACTTC,CASSPKQGSGEQYF
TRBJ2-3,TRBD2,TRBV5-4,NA,TGTGCCAGCAGCGGAACTAGCGGAACTAGCACAGATACGCAGTATTTT,CASSGTSGTSTDTQYF
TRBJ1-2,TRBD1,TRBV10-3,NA,TGTGCCATCAGTCCGGGACAGGGGATCTATGGCTACACCTTC,CAISPGQGIYGYTF
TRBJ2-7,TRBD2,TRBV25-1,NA,TGTGCCAGCAGTGAAGGCCCGCATAGCGGGAGGGCCAGCGAGCAGTACTTC,CASSEGPHSGRASEQYF
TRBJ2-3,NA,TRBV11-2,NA,TGTGCCAGCAGCTTAAATTCTATGAGCACAGATACGCAGTATTTT,CASSLNSMSTDTQYF
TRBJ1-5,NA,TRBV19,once,TGTGCCAGTAGCAACACCAATCAGCCCCAGCATTTT,CASSNTNQPQHF
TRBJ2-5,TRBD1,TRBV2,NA,TGTGCCAGCAGGTTACCGGGACAGGGGGGTGGAGAGACCCAGTACTTC,CASRLPGQGGGETQYF
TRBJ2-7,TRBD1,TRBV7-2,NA,TGTGCCAGCAGCCTGGGACAGGGATCATCCGAGCAGTACTTC,CASSLGQGSSEQYF